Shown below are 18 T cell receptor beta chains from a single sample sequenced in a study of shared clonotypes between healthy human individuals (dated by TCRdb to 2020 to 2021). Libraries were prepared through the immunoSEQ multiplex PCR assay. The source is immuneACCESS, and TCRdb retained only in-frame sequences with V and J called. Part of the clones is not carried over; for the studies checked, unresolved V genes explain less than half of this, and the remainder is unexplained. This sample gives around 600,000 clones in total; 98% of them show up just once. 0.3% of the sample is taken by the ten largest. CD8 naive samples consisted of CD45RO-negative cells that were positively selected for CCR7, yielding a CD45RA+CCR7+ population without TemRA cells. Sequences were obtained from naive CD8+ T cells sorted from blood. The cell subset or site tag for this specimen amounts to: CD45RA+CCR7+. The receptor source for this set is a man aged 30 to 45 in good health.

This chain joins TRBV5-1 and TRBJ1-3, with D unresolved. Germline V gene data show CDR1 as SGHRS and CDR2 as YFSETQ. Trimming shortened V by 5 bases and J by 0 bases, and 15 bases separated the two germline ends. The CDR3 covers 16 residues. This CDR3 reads CASRPTPLNSGNTIYF. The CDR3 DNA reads TGCGCCAGCAGGCCTACTCCTTTGAACTCTGGAAACACCATATATTTT.

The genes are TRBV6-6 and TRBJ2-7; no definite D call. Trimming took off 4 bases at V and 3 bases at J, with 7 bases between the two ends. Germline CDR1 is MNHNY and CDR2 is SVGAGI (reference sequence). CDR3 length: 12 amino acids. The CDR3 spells CASSSPLYEQYF. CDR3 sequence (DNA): TGTGCCAGCAGTTCGCCACTCTACGAGCAGTACTTC.

The chain's CDR3 is CASSVEELAFYNEQFF. The CDR3 DNA follows: TGTGCCAGCAGCGTAGAGGAACTAGCGTTCTACAATGAGCAGTTCTTC. The chain couples TRBV9 to TRBJ2-1, with TRBD2 matching over 7 bases. Germline CDR1 and CDR2: SGDLS and YYNGEE. The V gene end was trimmed by 0 bases and the J gene end by 3 bases; junction bases not matched to a gene: 6. The CDR3 runs to 16 residues.

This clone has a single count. CDR3 amino acids: CASSVGFLDTHYEQYF. The CDR3 DNA reads as TGTGCCAGCAGCGTAGGCTTTTTGGACACACACTACGAGCAGTACTTC. The chain employs TRBV9 and TRBJ2-7; D is perhaps TRBD1 (5 bases). Germline lookup yields CDR1 SGDLS and CDR2 YYNGEE. Trimming stripped 0 bases from V and 3 bases from J, with 16 bases between. CDR3 length: 16 amino acids.

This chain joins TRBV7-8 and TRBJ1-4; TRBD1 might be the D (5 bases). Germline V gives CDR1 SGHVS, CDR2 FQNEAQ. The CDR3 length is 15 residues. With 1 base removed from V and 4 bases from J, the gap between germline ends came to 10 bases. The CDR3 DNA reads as TGTGCCAGCAGCTTAGAATCAGGGTTTAATGAAAAACTGTTTTTT. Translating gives CASSLESGFNEKLFF.

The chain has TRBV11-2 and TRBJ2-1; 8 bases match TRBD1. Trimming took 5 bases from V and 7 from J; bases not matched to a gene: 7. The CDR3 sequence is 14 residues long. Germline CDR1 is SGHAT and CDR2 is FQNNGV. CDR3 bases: TGTGCCAGCAGCCTCGGACAGGGTTGGAATGAGCAGTTCTTC. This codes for CASSLGQGWNEQFF.

CDR3 amino acids: CASSLQGSTEAFF. The CDR3 nucleotides are TGTGCCAGCAGCCTTCAGGGGAGTACTGAAGCTTTCTTT. The V and J genes are TRBV14 and TRBJ1-1; weak D call: TRBD1 (6 bases). The germline gives CDR1 SGHDN, CDR2 FVKESK. This CDR3 comprises 13 residues. Trimming cost V 4 bases and J 5 bases, with 11 bases left between them.

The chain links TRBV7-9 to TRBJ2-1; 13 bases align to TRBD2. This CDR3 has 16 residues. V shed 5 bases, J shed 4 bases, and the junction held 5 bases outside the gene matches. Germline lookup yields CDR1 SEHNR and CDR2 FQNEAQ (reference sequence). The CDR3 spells CASSAGLAGEYNEQFF. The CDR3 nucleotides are TGTGCCAGCAGCGCCGGACTAGCGGGAGAGTACAATGAGCAGTTCTTC.

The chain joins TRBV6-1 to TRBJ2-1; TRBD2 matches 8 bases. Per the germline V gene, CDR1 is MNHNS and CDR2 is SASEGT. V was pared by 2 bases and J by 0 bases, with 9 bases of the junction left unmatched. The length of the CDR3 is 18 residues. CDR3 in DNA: TGTGCCAGCAGTGAACTGGCTAGCGGGTGGACCTCCTACAATGAGCAGTTCTTC. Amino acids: CASSELASGWTSYNEQFF.

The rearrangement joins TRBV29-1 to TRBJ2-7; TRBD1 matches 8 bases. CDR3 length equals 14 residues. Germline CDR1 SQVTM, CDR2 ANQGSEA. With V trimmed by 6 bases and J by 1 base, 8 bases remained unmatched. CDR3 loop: CSVGDRGLSYEQYF. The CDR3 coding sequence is TGCAGCGTGGGAGACAGGGGTCTATCCTACGAGCAGTACTTC.

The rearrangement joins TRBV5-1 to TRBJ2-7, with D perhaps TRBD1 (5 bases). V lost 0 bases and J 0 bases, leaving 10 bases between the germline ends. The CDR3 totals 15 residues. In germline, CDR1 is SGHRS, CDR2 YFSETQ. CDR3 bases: TGCGCCAGCAGCTTGGCACAGGACCTCTCCTACGAGCAGTACTTC. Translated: CASSLAQDLSYEQYF.

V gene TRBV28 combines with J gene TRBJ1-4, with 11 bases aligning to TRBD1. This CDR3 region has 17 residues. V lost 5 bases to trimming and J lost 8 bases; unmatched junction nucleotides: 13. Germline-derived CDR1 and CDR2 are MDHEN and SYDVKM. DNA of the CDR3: TGTGCCAGCAGTCCGCGTATCGGGACAGGGGGTTGGGAAAAACTGTTTTTT. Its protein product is CASSPRIGTGGWEKLFF. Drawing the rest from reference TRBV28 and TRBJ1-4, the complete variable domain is DVKVTQSSRYLVKRTGEKVFLECVQDMDHENMFWYRQDPGLGLRLIYFSYDVKMKEKGDIPEGYSVSREKKERFSLILESASTNQTSMYLCASSPRIGTGGWEKLFFGSGTQLSVL.

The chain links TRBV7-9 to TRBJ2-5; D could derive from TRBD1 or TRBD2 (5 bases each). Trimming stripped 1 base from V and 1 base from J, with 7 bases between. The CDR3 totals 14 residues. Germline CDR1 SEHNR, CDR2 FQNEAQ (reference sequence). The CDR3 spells CASSLGGVQETQYF. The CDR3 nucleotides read TGTGCCAGCAGCTTAGGAGGGGTCCAAGAGACCCAGTACTTC.

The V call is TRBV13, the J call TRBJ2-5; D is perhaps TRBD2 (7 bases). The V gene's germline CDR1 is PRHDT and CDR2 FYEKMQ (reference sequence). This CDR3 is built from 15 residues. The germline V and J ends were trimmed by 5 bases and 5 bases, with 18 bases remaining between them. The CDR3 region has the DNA TGTGCCAGCAGCCCTAACGACAGGACTAGGGAGACCCAGTACTTC. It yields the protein CASSPNDRTRETQYF.

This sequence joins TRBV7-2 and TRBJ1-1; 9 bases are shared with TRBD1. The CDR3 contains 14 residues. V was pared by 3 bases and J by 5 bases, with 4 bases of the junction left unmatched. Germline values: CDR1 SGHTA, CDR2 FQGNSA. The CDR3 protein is CASSFNRGRTEAFF. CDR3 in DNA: TGTGCCAGCAGCTTTAACAGGGGGCGGACTGAAGCTTTCTTT.

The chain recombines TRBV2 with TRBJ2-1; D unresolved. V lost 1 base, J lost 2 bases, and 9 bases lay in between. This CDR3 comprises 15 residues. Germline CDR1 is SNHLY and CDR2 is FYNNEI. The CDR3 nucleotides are TGTGCCAGCAGTGAAGTTGGCGGAACCTACAATGAGCAGTTCTTC. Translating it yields CASSEVGGTYNEQFF.

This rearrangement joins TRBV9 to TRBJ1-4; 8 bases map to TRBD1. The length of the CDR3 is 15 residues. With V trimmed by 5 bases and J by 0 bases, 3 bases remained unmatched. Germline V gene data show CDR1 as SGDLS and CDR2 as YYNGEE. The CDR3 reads CASSVTGATNEKLFF. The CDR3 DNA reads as TGTGCCAGCAGTGTGACAGGGGCAACTAATGAAAAACTGTTTTTT.

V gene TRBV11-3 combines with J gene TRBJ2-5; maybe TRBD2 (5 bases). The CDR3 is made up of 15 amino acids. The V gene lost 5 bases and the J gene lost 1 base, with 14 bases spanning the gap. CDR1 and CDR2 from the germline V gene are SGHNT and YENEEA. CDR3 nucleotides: TGTGCCAGCAGCACGGGCGACGGGATCCAAGAGACCCAGTACTTC. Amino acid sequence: CASSTGDGIQETQYF.